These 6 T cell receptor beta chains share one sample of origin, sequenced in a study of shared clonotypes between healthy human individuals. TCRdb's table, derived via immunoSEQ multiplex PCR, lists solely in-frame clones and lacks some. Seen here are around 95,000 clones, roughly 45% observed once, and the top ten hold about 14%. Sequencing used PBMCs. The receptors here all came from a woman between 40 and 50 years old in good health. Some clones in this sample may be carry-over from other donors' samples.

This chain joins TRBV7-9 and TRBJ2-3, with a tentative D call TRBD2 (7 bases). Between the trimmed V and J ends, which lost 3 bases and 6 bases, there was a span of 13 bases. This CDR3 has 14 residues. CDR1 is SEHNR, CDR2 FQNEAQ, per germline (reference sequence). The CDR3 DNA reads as TGTGCCAGCAGCTTCGGGGGGCAGGGGGATACGCAGTATTTT. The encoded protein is CASSFGGQGDTQYF.

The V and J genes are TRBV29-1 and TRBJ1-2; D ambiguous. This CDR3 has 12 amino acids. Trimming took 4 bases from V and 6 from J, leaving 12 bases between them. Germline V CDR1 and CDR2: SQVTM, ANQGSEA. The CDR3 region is CSVGVASHGYTF. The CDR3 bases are TGCAGCGTTGGGGTTGCCAGTCATGGCTACACCTTC.

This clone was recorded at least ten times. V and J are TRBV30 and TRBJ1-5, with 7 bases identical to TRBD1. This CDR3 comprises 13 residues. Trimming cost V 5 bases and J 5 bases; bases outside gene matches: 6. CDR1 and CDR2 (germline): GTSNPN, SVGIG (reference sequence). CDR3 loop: CAWSTGADQPQHF. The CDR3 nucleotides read TGTGCCTGGTCCACAGGGGCCGATCAGCCCCAGCATTTT.

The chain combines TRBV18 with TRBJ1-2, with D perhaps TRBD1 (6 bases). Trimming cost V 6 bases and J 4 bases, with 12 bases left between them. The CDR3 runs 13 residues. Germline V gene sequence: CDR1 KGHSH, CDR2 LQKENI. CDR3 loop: CASSPGQIYGYTF. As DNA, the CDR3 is TGTGCCAGCTCGCCTGGACAGATCTATGGCTACACCTTC.

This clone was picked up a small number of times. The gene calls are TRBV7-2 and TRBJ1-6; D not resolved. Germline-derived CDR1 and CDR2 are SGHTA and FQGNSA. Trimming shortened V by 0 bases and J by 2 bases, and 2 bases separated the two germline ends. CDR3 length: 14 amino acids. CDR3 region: CASSLATYNSPLHF. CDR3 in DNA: TGTGCCAGCAGCTTAGCGACCTATAATTCACCCCTCCACTTT. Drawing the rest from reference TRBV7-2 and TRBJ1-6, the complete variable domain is GAGVSQSPSNKVTEKGKDVELRCDPISGHTALYWYRQSLGQGLEFLIYFQGNSAPDKSGLPSDRFSAERTGGSVSTLTIQRTQQEDSAVYLCASSLATYNSPLHFGNGTRLTVT.

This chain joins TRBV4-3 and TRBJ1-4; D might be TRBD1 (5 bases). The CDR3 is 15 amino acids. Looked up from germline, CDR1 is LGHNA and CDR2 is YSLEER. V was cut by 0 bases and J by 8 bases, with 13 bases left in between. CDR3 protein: CASSQDPQGWEKLFF. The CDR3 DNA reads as TGCGCCAGCAGCCAAGATCCCCAGGGTTGGGAAAAACTGTTTTTT.